This T cell receptor beta chain was recovered during a study of blood T cell repertoires in COVID-19 (dated by TCRdb to 2020 to 2021). In the study overall: The collaborator samples originated in the United States, Italy and Spain and spanned the acute and convalescent phases of COVID-19. The material from the prospective study consisted of cDNA or gDNA derived from T cells, B-cell-depleted T cells, or PBMCs. The samples were drawn from two sources: the first 160 participants of the ongoing ImmuneRACE study, and over 950 subjects contributed by 6 global collaborators. HLA class I and class II types, where available, came from metadata supplied by the sample provider rather than from assay-based typing. The sample metadata nearly always contained a de-identified subject ID, COVID-19 status, age in years and sex. Subjects who had been exposed to COVID-19, were actively infected with it, or had recovered from it provided the deeply sampled blood TCRbeta repertoires that made up the dataset. The repertoires were released in a freely available public database meant as a resource for research on the immune response to SARS-CoV-2. The paper as a whole reports these results and caveats: The quantity of clinical and demographic metadata differed by source and by participant and was supplied without curation.

Worth noting for this clone: The antigen it binds to is not known. No quality values exist for individual bases; no much larger clone is one base distant.

CDR1 SGHDT and CDR2 YYEEEE were looked up in the germline V gene. Trimming removed 2 bases from V and 6 bases from J, leaving 21 bases between the germline ends. The CDR3 contains 17 residues, cysteine and phenylalanine counted. Only the CDR3 DNA is retained, 51 bases long and in frame from the first base. The immunoSEQ Assay, a bias-controlled multiplex PCR, was used to amplify TCRbeta CDR3 regions from genomic DNA. As for the original processing: The number of nucleated cells in each sample was estimated by amplification of reference gene primers within the assay. To quantify the absolute abundance of each unique TCRbeta CDR3 rearrangement, sequence reads were collapsed and filtered. Productive Simpson clonality was computed per sample as the square root of Simpson's diversity index over productive rearrangements. TCRdb took over this immuneACCESS table, retaining in-frame rearrangements with V and J assigned. Such tables are incomplete; in checked studies, under half of the missing clones stem from an unresolved V gene, and the remainder is unexplained. Clone size and V and J calls were adopted from that table, with D and trimming inferred from the DNA. This sample lists 250,000 to 350,000 clones; roughly 90% were detected once. 0.75% to 0.9% of the sample lies in the top ten.

The collaborating institutions used their own protocols to collect whole blood in K2EDTA tubes. For TCRbeta analysis, collaborator samples were shipped as frozen whole blood, as isolated PBMCs, or as DNA extracted from either sample type. The specimen sequenced was peripheral blood. The receptor comes from a man aged 25 to 40 with acute or convalescent COVID-19. Rearrangement joined TRBV5-6 to TRBJ2-1, with a weak D call of TRBD2 (5 bases match). The CDR3 in this case is CASSFPSVEVRSNEQFF. The DNA reads as follows: TGTGCCAGCAGCTTCCCATCTGTGGAGGTCAGAAGCAATGAGCAGTTCTTC.